This T cell receptor (beta chain) was profiled in a study of spatial heterogeneity in lung cancer. For the study at large: The study observed each unique TCR and UMI combination more than ten times on average in raw reads. Whole-study results and caveats: Counts of expanded intratumoral alpha and beta TCRs tracked tumor mutation counts.

Individually, TCR cDNA molecules were each labelled with a unique molecular identifier. Each CDR3 protein gets one entry after TCRdb re-called the 5' RACE reads with MiXCR. Altogether thousands of distinct CDR3 sequences are present, under 10% being singletons, with the ten largest covering under 8%. The time point: sample taken at primary tumor resection. TCRs were sequenced from unsorted whole RNA of tumor, nontumor lung or PBMC. This CDR3 has 15 residues. In germline, CDR1 is SQVTM, CDR2 ANQGSEA. Trimming stripped 3 bases from V and 1 base from J, with 13 bases between. This clonotype is classed as large. Its antigen is unidentified.

The sequencing here drew on lung tumor tissue, taken at surgery. The rearrangement joins TRBV29-1 to TRBJ2-1, with D tentatively TRBD2 (5 bases). This receptor was taken from a female donor with early-stage non-small cell lung cancer. CDR3 coding DNA: TGCAGCGTTGACGCACACGGAGGTTCCTACAATGAGCAGTTCTTC. Amino acids: CSVDAHGGSYNEQFF.